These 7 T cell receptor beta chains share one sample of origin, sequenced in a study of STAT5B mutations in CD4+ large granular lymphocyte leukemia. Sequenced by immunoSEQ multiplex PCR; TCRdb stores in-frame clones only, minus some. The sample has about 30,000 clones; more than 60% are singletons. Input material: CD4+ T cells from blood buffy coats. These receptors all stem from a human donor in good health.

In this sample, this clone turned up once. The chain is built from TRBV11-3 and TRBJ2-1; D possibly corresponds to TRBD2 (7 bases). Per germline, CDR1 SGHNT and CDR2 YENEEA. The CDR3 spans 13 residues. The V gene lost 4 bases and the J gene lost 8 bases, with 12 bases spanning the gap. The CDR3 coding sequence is TGTGCCAGCAGCTGGGGGGGGCTAGATGAGCAGTTCTTC. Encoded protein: CASSWGGLDEQFF.

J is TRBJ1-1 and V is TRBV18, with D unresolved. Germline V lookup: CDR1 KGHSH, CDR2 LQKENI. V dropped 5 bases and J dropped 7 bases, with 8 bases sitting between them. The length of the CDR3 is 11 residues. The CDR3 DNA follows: TGTGCCAGCTCAGGACTGAATGAAGCTTTCTTT. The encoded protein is CASSGLNEAFF.

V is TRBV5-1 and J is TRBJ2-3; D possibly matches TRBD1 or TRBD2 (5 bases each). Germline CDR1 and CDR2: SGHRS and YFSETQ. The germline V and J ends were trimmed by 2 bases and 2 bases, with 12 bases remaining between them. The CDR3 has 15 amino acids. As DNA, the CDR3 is TGCGCCAGCAGCTTTTTTGGGGGAAACACAGATACGCAGTATTTT. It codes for CASSFFGGNTDTQYF.

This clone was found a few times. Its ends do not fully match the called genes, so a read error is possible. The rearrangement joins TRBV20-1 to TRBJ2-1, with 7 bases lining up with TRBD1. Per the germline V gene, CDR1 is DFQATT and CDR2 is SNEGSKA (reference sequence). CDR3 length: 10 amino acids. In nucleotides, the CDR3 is TGCAGTGCCACGTACGGACAGGAGATCTTC. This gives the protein CSATYGQEIF.

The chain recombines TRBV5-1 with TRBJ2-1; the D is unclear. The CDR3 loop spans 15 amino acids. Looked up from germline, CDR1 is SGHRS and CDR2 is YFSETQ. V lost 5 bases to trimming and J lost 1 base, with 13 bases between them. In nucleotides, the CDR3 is TGCGCCAGCAGTTTGATCGGTTCATCCTACAATGAGCAGTTCTTC. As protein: CASSLIGSSYNEQFF.

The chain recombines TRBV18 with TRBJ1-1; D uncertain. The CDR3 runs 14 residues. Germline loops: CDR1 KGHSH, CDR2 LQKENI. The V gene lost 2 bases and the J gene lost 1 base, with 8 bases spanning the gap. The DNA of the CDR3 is TGTGCCAGCTCACCAGCCCACAAGAACACTGAAGCTTTCTTT. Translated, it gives CASSPAHKNTEAFF.

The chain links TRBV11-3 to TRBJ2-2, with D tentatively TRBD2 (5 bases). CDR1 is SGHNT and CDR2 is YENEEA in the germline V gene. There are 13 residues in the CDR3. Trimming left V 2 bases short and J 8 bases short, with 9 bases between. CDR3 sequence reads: CASSLIRTGELFF. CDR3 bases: TGTGCCAGCAGCTTAATCCGGACTGGGGAGCTGTTTTTT.